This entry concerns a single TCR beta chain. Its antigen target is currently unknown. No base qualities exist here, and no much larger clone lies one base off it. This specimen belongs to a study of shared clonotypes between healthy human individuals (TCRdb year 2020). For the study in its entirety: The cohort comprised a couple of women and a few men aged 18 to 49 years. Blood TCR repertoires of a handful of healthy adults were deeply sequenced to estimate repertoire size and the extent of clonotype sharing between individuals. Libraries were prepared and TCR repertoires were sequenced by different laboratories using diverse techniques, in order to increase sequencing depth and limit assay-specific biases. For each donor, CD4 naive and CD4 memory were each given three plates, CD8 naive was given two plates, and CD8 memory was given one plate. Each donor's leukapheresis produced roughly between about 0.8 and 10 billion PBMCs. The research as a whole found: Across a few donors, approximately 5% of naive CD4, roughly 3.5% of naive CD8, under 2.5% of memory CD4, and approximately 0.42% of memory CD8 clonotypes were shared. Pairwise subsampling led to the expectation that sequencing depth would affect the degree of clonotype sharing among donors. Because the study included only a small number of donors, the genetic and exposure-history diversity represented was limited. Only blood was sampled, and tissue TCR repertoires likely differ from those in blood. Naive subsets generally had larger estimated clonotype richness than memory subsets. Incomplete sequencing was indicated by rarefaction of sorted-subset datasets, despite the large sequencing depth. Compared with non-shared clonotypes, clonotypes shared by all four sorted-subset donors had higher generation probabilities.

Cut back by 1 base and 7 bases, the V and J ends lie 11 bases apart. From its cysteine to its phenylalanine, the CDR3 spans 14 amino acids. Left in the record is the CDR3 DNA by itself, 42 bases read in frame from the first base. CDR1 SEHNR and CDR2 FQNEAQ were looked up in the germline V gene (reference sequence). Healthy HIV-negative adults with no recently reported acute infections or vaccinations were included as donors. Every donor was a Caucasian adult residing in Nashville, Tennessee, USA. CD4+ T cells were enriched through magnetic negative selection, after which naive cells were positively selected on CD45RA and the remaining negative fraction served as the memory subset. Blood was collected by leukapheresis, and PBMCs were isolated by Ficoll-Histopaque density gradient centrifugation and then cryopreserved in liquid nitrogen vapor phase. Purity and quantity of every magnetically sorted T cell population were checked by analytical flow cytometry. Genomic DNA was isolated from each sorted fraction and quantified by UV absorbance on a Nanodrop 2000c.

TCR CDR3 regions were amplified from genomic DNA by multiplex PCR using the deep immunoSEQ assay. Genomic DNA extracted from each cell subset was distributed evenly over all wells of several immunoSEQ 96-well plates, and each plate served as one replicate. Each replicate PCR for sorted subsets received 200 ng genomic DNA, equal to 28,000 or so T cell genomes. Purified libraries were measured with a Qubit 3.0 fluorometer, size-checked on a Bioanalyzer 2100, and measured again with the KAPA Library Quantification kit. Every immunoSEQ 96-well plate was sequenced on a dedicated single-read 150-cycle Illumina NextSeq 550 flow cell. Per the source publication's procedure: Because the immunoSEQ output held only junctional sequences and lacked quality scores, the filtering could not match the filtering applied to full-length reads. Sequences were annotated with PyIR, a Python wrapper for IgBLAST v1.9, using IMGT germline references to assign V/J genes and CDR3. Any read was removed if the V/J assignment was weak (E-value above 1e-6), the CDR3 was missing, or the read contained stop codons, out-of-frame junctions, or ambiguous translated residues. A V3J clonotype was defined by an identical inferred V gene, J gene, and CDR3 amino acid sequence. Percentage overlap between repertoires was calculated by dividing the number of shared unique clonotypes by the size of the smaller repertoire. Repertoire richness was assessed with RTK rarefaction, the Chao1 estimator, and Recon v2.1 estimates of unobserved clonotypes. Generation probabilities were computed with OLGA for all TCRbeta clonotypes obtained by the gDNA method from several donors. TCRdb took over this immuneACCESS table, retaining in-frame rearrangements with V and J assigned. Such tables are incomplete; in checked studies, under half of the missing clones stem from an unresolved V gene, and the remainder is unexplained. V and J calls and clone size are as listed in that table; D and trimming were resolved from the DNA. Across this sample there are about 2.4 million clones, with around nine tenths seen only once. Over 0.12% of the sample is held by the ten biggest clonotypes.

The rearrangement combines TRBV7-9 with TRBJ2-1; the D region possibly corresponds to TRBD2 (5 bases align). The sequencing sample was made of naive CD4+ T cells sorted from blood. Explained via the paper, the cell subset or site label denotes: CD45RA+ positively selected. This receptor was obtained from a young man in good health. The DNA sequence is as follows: TGTGCCAGCAGCTTAGTAGGGTCGGGGAATGAGCAGTTCTTC. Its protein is CASSLVGSGNEQFF.